The entry below describes one T cell receptor (beta chain). In the authors' workflow: Researchers report that nucleated cell counts were estimated from reference gene primer amplification. Method: immunoSEQ multiplex PCR; TCRdb's copy keeps in-frame clones and lacks some. That table supplies the V and J calls and clone size; D and trimming were determined from the DNA. The sample consists of about 68,000 clones, roughly 84% of them appearing once. The data originate from a study of blood T cell repertoires in COVID-19. The CDR3 covers 17 residues. Trimming removed 6 bases from V and 2 bases from J; junction bases left unmatched: 16. Germline values: CDR1 SGHVT, CDR2 SQSDAQ.

The rearrangement joins TRBV7-4 to TRBJ2-7; TRBD2 agrees at 7 bases. This receptor was identified in a man aged 50-59 years with active COVID-19. The sample comprised peripheral blood. CDR3 region: CASSSHPGRLAAYEQYF. The CDR3 DNA follows: TGTGCCAGCAGTTCTCACCCCGGGCGTCTAGCGGCCTACGAGCAGTACTTC. The variable domain in full, completed from reference TRBV7-4 and TRBJ2-7, reads GAGVSQSPRYKVAKRGRDVALRCDSISGHVTLYWYRQTLGQGSEVLTYSQSDAQRDKSGRPSGRFSAERPERSVSTLKIQRTEQGDSAVYLCASSSHPGRLAAYEQYFGPGTRLTVT.